This T cell receptor (beta chain) was sequenced in a study of blood T cell repertoires in COVID-19. As for the study in general: The study drew acute and convalescent COVID-19 samples from the United States, Italy and Spain. In each case, the material was cDNA or gDNA derived from T cells, B-cell-depleted T cells, or PBMCs.

Per the study methods: Estimation of nucleated cell counts was performed using reference gene primer amplification. Here immunoSEQ multiplex PCR was the method, and the copy in TCRdb shows in-frame clones only, minus some. The V and J calls and the clone size are those of that table, but D and trimming were determined from the DNA. In the table there are 150,000 to 200,000 clones, around 83% of which are singletons. This clone was seen only a few times. This CDR3 is built from 15 residues. V dropped 0 bases and J dropped 0 bases, with 6 bases sitting between them. CDR1 is MNHEY, CDR2 SVGAGI, per germline.

The clonotype was recovered from a human donor in a cohort sampled during active COVID-19. Sequencing used peripheral blood. The chain is built from TRBV6-5 and TRBJ2-1; D is unresolved. In DNA form, the CDR3 reads TGTGCCAGCAGTTACTCCTCCAGCTCCTACAATGAGCAGTTCTTC. Protein product: CASSYSSSSYNEQFF.